The clone carrying this T cell receptor beta chain has ten or more counts. What it binds is unknown. TCR beta CDR3 region amplification was performed from RNA transcripts. TCR CDR3 underwent first-round RT-PCR with the HTBI primer set. Each CDR3 protein is one row after TCRdb ran MiXCR on the multiplex PCR reads. The data contain over 450,000 distinct CDR3 sequences, roughly 14% of them singletons. The sample originates from a study of T cells in Graves' hyperthyroidism and ophthalmopathy. Study-level results: Ophthalmopathy was distinguished from stable hyperthyroidism by 13 V-J signatures. Median prediction lead before ophthalmopathy onset was roughly 6 months with the model.

Germline V gives CDR1 LGHDT, CDR2 YNNKEL (reference sequence). Trimming cost V 3 bases and J 5 bases; bases outside gene matches: 4. This CDR3 has 15 residues. Uncontrolled infection, other autoimmune disease, pregnancy or lactation led to exclusion. The sample consisted of blood. V usage is TRBV3-1 and J usage is TRBJ2-1; 10 bases are a match to TRBD1. This receptor was taken from a woman in her late teens or twenties with Graves' hyperthyroidism. The CDR3 DNA is TGTGCCAGCAGCCATATGACAGGGGGCCACAATGAGCAGTTCTTC. Protein product: CASSHMTGGHNEQFF.